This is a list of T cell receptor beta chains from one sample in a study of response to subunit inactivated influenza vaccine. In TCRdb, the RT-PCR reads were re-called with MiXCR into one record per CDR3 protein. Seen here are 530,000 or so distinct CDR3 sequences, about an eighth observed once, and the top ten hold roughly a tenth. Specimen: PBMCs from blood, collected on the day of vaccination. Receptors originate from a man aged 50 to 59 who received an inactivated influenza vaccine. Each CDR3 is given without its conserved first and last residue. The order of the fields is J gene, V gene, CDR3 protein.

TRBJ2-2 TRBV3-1 ASSRRPLNTGELF
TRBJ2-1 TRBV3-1 ASSPMHGTSGRSEQF
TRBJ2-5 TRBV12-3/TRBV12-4 ASSFLVQETQY
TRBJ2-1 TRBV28 ASGTGELREQF
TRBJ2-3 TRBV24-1 ATSGEEGGTDTQY
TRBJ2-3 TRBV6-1 ASSPSRKDTQY
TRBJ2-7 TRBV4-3 ASSQDGRSEQY
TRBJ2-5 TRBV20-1 SAREEASGRWETQY
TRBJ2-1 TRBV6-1 AISETSGSYNEQF
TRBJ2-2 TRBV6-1 ASSHGGLAVNTGELF
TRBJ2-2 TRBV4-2 ASSQDRLGGGELF
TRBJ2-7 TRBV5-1 ANSFGGNEQY
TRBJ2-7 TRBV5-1 ASSLVSGRTNSYEQY
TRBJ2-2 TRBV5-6 ASSFPNVPTGELF
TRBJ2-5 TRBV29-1 SVEHSRQETQY
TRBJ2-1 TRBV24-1 ATIADGYNEQF
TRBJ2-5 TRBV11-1 ASSLIQVAMTVQETQY
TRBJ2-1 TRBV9 ASSVAPMTSGRRYNEQF
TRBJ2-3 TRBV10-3 AIGREGHADTQY